The rows below give T cell receptor beta chains drawn from one sample of a study of response to subunit inactivated influenza vaccine. TCRdb analysed the RT-PCR reads with MiXCR anew, one entry per CDR3 protein. In the table there are 160,000 or so distinct CDR3 sequences, approximately 11% of which are singletons. Sequencing used non-naive T cells sorted from PBMCs, obtained roughly 46 days after vaccination. These receptors all stem from a man aged 50-60 years who received an inactivated influenza vaccine. Both conserved end residues are part of each CDR3. Fields, in order: V gene, clone size, D gene, J gene, CDR3 protein, CDR3 DNA. D genes are given only for firm matches. Clone size is given for some rows only: seen once, a few or many times, or a class if the clone is expanded.

>TRBV14|.|.|TRBJ1-4
CASSHGTPSRREKLFF
TGTGCCAGCAGCCACGGGACACCCTCGCGGCGTGAAAAACTGTTTTTT
>TRBV28|few|.|TRBJ1-6
CASSSGGGEGSPLHF
TGTGCCAGCAGTTCAGGCGGGGGGGAGGGCTCACCCCTCCACTTT
>TRBV19|few|.|TRBJ2-5
CASSIQSQETQYF
TGTGCCAGTAGTATCCAGAGCCAAGAGACCCAGTACTTC
>TRBV4-1|.|.|TRBJ1-1
CASSQEGTRGGRTEAFF
TGCGCCAGCAGCCAAGAAGGGACAAGGGGGGGTCGTACTGAAGCTTTCTTT
>TRBV5-1|many|TRBD2|TRBJ2-3
CASSPGGGTDTQYF
TGCGCCAGCAGCCCGGGAGGGGGCACAGATACGCAGTATTTT
>TRBV5-1|.|.|TRBJ2-1
CASYEGPNNEQFF
TGCGCCAGCTATGAGGGTCCCAACAATGAGCAGTTCTTC
>TRBV3-1|few|.|TRBJ2-5
CASSQVGLRKETQYF
TGTGCCAGCAGCCAAGTGGGACTTCGCAAAGAGACCCAGTACTTC
>TRBV28|few|TRBD1|TRBJ1-2
CASSLWSGTGGGLYGYTF
TGTGCCAGCAGTTTATGGTCCGGGACAGGGGGCGGCCTCTATGGCTACACCTTC
>TRBV9|.|TRBD2|TRBJ2-1
CASSVGGGSSNEQFF
TGTGCCAGCAGCGTAGGCGGCGGGAGTTCTAATGAGCAGTTCTTC
>TRBV6-5|once|.|TRBJ2-4
CASSYGLAKNIQYF
TGTGCCAGCAGTTACGGGTTAGCCAAAAACATTCAGTACTTC
>TRBV20-1|.|.|TRBJ2-1
CSAPLGGSYNEQFF
TGCAGTGCGCCCCTCGGGGGAAGTTACAATGAGCAGTTCTTC
>TRBV6-5|.|.|TRBJ2-7
CASSFKTAGNPYEQYF
TGTGCCAGCAGTTTTAAGACGGCGGGGAACCCCTACGAGCAGTACTTC
>TRBV5-5|medium-sized|.|TRBJ1-5
CASTYGGVSGQPQHF
TGTGCCAGCACCTATGGAGGGGTGTCAGGGCAGCCCCAGCATTTT
>TRBV28|.|.|TRBJ1-1
CASSGVVYRDGAFF
TGTGCCAGCAGTGGTGTGGTTTACAGGGACGGAGCTTTCTTT
>TRBV19|.|.|TRBJ2-6
CASSTRQAGANVLTF
TGTGCCAGTAGTACCCGACAGGCCGGGGCCAACGTCCTGACTTTC
>TRBV6-2/TRBV6-3|many|TRBD1|TRBJ1-4
CASSPGQRTTNEKLFF
TGTGCCAGCAGTCCGGGACAGCGAACAACTAATGAAAAACTGTTTTTT
>TRBV9|.|.|TRBJ2-3
CASSVGGTTDTQYF
TGTGCCAGCAGCGTAGGGGGGACCACAGATACGCAGTATTTT
>TRBV20-1|.|.|TRBJ1-5
CSAKEGGQPQHF
TGCAGTGCTAAGGAGGGGGGACAGCCCCAGCATTTT
>TRBV15|.|TRBD2|TRBJ2-3
CATSRGGSRTDTQYF
TGTGCCACCAGCAGGGGCGGGAGTCGCACAGATACGCAGTATTTT
>TRBV11-2|.|.|TRBJ2-5
CASSNLVQSGETQYF
TGTGCCAGCAGTAACTTAGTACAGTCGGGGGAGACCCAGTACTTC
>TRBV3-1|.|.|TRBJ1-2
CASSIPGQGEGYTF
TGTGCCAGCAGCATACCGGGACAAGGGGAAGGCTACACCTTC
>TRBV4-3|.|.|TRBJ1-2
CASSQDLAGKFYGYTF
TGCGCCAGCAGCCAAGATCTCGCAGGAAAATTCTATGGCTACACCTTC
>TRBV20-1|few|TRBD2|TRBJ2-1
CSASIAGGSNEQFF
TGCAGTGCTTCCATAGCGGGAGGGAGCAATGAGCAGTTCTTC
>TRBV15|many|.|TRBJ2-1
CATSTGGGRYNEQFF
TGTGCCACCAGCACGGGGGGCGGGCGTTACAATGAGCAGTTCTTC
>TRBV28|few|.|TRBJ1-2
CASTTFRRARVSGYTF
TGTGCCAGCACCACCTTTCGCAGGGCCCGGGTCTCTGGCTACACCTTC
>TRBV12-3/TRBV12-4|few|.|TRBJ1-3
CASSLSASTIYF
TGTGCCAGCAGTTTATCGGCTAGCACCATATATTTT
>TRBV6-1|few|TRBD1|TRBJ1-5
CASSPGQGLLNQPQHF
TGTGCCAGCAGTCCGGGACAGGGTCTACTCAATCAGCCCCAGCATTTT
>TRBV10-3|many|.|TRBJ2-6
CAISESIGGEFPGANVLTF
TGTGCCATCAGTGAGTCGATTGGAGGGGAATTTCCTGGGGCCAACGTCCTGACTTTC
>TRBV12-3/TRBV12-4|few|.|TRBJ2-7
CASSLTGWGEQYF
TGTGCCAGCAGTTTAACAGGGTGGGGCGAGCAGTACTTC
>TRBV5-6|.|TRBD2|TRBJ2-1
CASSRTSGGASYNEQFF
TGTGCCAGCAGCCGGACTAGCGGGGGGGCCTCCTACAATGAGCAGTTCTTC
>TRBV28|.|TRBD1|TRBJ2-3
CASSQGGASWGDTQYF
TGTGCCAGCTCCCAAGGGGGCGCCTCGTGGGGGGATACGCAGTATTTT
>TRBV10-3|many|.|TRBJ1-1
CAISNKLQNTEAFF
TGTGCCATCAGTAATAAATTACAGAACACTGAAGCTTTCTTT
>TRBV7-6|few|.|TRBJ2-1
CASSLGGRVAEQFF
TGTGCCAGCAGCTTAGGTGGCAGGGTAGCTGAGCAGTTCTTC
>TRBV28|few|.|TRBJ2-7
CASSYTYEQYF
TGTGCCAGCAGTTATACCTACGAGCAGTACTTC
>TRBV10-3|.|.|TRBJ1-4
CAISGEQGHNEKLFF
TGTGCCATCAGTGGAGAACAGGGCCACAATGAAAAACTGTTTTTT
>TRBV5-1|.|.|TRBJ2-7
CASHKDSTSYEQYF
TGCGCCAGCCATAAAGACAGTACCTCCTACGAGCAGTACTTC
>TRBV12-3/TRBV12-4|many|TRBD1|TRBJ1-5
CASQGAGSNQPQHF
TGTGCCAGCCAGGGGGCAGGGAGCAATCAGCCCCAGCATTTT
>TRBV20-1|few|.|TRBJ1-2
CSASTLGTVGSTF
TGCAGTGCGTCTACCTTGGGGACTGTCGGCTCCACCTTC
>TRBV4-3|many|TRBD2|TRBJ2-3
CASSPGHGGSTDTQYF
TGCGCCAGCAGCCCAGGTCACGGGGGGAGCACAGATACGCAGTATTTT
>TRBV12-3/TRBV12-4|few|.|TRBJ1-5
CASRPAPGMVHQPQHF
TGTGCCAGCAGACCCGCCCCTGGAATGGTGCATCAGCCCCAGCATTTT